This TCR beta chain was recovered during a study of persistence of HIV-infected CD4 T cells. Study background: Isolated cells were CMV- and HIV-1 Gag-responding CD4+ T cells. A couple of participants gave one leukapheresis sample; others gave up to about 200 mL blood repeatedly. Study-level points and caveats: Antigen-responding cells were enriched for degenerate expanded CDR3beta sequences.

This was the immunoSEQ version 4 assay in survey mode. Template was genomic DNA at 7.5 to 10 ng/uL, with up to about 1 ug used per sample. The method was immunoSEQ multiplex PCR; TCRdb's version includes in-frame clones alone and lacks a portion of them. The table lists approximately 31,000 clones, 82% of them singletons. The stimulus was lysate of CMV-infected fibroblasts, around 10 ug/mL. CD40L/CD69 double-negative CD45RO-high memory CD4+ T cells were collected. V was pared by 2 bases and J by 9 bases, with 16 bases between. CDR3 length: 14 amino acids. Germline assignment: CDR1 MDHEN and CDR2 SYDVKM. Of note for this clone: The antigen is undetermined.

Sequencing used CD4+ T cells sorted from PBMCs after approximately 20-hour stimulation, obtained from a patient who received antiretroviral therapy. The sequence derives from an adult woman with HIV who was CMV-seropositive. The chain links TRBV28 to TRBJ2-5; a weak D match, TRBD2 (7 bases). The CDR3 sequence is CASSLIAGAKAQYF. The DNA of the CDR3 is TGTGCCAGCAGTTTAATTGCGGGGGCTAAGGCCCAGTACTTC.